The next 8 T cell receptor beta chains were all read from a single sample in a study of shared clonotypes between healthy human individuals. Method: immunoSEQ multiplex PCR; TCRdb's copy keeps in-frame clones and lacks some. The sample lists some 2.1 million clones, 90% to 95% occurring once. Sequencing input: naive CD4+ T cells sorted from blood. This sample's subset: CD45RA+ positively selected. All receptors come from a man younger than 30 in good health.

With regard to this clone: The junction does not match germline at one end; this may be a read error. The chain couples TRBV7-7 to TRBJ2-7; D assignment may be TRBD1 or TRBD2 (5 bases each). Germline loops: CDR1 SSHAT, CDR2 FNYEAQ (reference sequence). The CDR3 loop spans 13 amino acids. Written as DNA, the CDR3 is TGTGCTAGCAGCTTAGGGACGGCCCACGAGCAGTACTTC. Its translation is CASSLGTAHEQYF. Full variable domain (missing parts from reference TRBV7-7 and TRBJ2-7): GAGVSQSPRYKVTKRGQDVTLRCDPISSHATLYWYQQALGQGPEFLTYFNYEAQPDKSGLPSDRFSAERPEGSISTLTIQRTEQRDSAMYRCASSLGTAHEQYFGPGTRLTVT.

The chain couples TRBV28 to TRBJ1-5, with D perhaps TRBD1 (6 bases). There are 14 residues in the CDR3. Germline-derived CDR1 and CDR2 are MDHEN and SYDVKM. V was cut by 1 base and J by 10 bases, with 14 bases left in between. The CDR3 DNA reads TGTGCCAGCAGTTTATCGGGGGGCAAGGGTCCCCAGCATTTT. Protein product: CASSLSGGKGPQHF.

This clone occurred once. The rearrangement links TRBV6-4 to TRBJ1-1; 7 nucleotides agree with TRBD1. The V gene end was trimmed by 3 bases and the J gene end by 0 bases; junction bases not matched to a gene: 4. CDR3 length: 15 amino acids. Germline loops: CDR1 MRHNA, CDR2 SNTAGT. The CDR3 sequence: CASSEGGRMNTEAFF. Written as DNA, the CDR3 is TGTGCCAGCAGTGAAGGGGGCCGTATGAACACTGAAGCTTTCTTT.

This chain joins TRBV28 and TRBJ1-6; 9 bases line up with TRBD1. The V gene end was trimmed by 1 base and the J gene end by 0 bases; junction bases not matched to a gene: 10. Germline V gene lookup returns CDR1 MDHEN and CDR2 SYDVKM. This CDR3 is 20 amino acids long. CDR3 coding DNA: TGTGCCAGCAGTTTATCTGTCTACAGGGGGCTAAGCTCCTATAATTCACCCCTCCACTTT. Residues: CASSLSVYRGLSSYNSPLHF.

As to this clone: An end of the junction does not agree with germline; a read error may underlie this. The V call is TRBV7-7, the J call TRBJ1-6; D not resolved. Germline V gene lookup returns CDR1 SSHAT and CDR2 FNYEAQ (reference sequence). The length of the CDR3 is 13 residues. The CDR3 region is CASSLVKDSPLHF. The CDR3 region has the DNA TGTGCTAGCAGCTTAGTTAAGGATTCACCCCTCCACTTT.

The chain links TRBV27 to TRBJ2-7, with D perhaps TRBD1 (6 bases). Trimming removed 1 base at V and 3 bases at J, with 19 bases between. CDR3 size: 17 residues. Looked up from germline, CDR1 is MNHEY and CDR2 is SMNVEV (reference sequence). The CDR3 DNA reads as TGTGCCAGCAGTTTATATAGTCCGGCAGGGGATCTCTACGAGCAGTACTTC. Translated, it gives CASSLYSPAGDLYEQYF.

Notes on this clone: Other DNA variants within this sample encode the same CDR3. The chain recombines TRBV12-5 with TRBJ1-1; D remains unclear. Trimming pared 5 bases from V and 1 base from J, leaving 8 bases between. The CDR3 contains 13 residues. CDR1 is LGHNT and CDR2 is FRNRAP in the germline V gene. CDR3 sequence: CASGLDENTEAFF. CDR3 DNA: TGTGCTAGTGGTCTAGACGAGAACACTGAAGCTTTCTTT.

J is TRBJ1-2 and V is TRBV29-1, with D tentatively TRBD1 (6 bases). V lost 1 base and J lost 3, with 15 bases in between. CDR1 is SQVTM, CDR2 ANQGSEA, per germline. The CDR3 consists of 15 residues. CDR3: CSVEGGAGEDYGYTF. The DNA for the CDR3 is TGCAGCGTTGAAGGGGGGGCAGGGGAGGACTATGGCTACACCTTC.